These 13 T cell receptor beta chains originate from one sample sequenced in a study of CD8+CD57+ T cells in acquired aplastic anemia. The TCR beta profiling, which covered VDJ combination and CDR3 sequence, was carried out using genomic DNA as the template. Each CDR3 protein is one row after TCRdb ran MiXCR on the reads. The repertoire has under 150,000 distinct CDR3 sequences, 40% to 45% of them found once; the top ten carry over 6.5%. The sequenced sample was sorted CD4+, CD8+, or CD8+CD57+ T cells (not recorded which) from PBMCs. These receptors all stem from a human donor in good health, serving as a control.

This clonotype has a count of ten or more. The CDR3 is CASSPHPSGRTTDTQYF. The DNA of the CDR3 is TGTGCCAGCAGCCCTCACCCTAGCGGCCGTACCACAGATACGCAGTATTTT. This chain uses TRBV5-4 with TRBJ2-3, with 7 bases identical to TRBD2. The CDR3 is 17 amino acids. J lost 2 bases, V lost 4 bases, and 13 bases had no gene match. CDR1 is SGHNT, CDR2 YYREEE, per germline (reference sequence). Full variable domain (missing parts from reference TRBV5-4 and TRBJ2-3): ETGVTQSPTHLIKTRGQQVTLRCSSQSGHNTVSWYQQALGQGPQFIFQYYREEENGRGNFPPRFSGLQFPNYSSELNVNALELDDSALYLCASSPHPSGRTTDTQYFGPGTRLTVL.

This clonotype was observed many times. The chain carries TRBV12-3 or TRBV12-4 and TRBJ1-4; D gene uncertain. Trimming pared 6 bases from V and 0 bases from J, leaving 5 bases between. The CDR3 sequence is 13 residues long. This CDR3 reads CASRLTTNEKLFF. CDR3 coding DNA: TGTGCCAGCAGACTTACAACTAATGAAAAACTGTTTTTT.

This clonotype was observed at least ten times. Here the CDR3 reads CASSLSWGAPSYEQYF. The CDR3 bases are TGTGCCAGCAGTTTATCTTGGGGGGCACCCTCCTACGAGCAGTACTTC. The chain recombines TRBV27 with TRBJ2-7; D may be TRBD1 or TRBD2 (6 bases each). From germline, CDR1 is MNHEY and CDR2 SMNVEV (reference sequence). V gave up 0 bases and J gave up 0 bases, with 12 bases separating them. The CDR3 length is 16 residues.

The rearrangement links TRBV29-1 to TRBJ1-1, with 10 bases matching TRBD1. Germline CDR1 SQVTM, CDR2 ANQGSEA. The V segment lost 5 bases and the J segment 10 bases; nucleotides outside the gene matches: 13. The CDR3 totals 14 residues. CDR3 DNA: TGCAGCGTTCTCCCCGGTGGGACAGGGGCTGGAGCTTTCTTT. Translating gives CSVLPGGTGAGAFF.

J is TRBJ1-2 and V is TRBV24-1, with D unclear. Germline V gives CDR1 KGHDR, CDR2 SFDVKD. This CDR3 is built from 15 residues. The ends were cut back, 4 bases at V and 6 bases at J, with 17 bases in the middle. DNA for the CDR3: TGTGCCACCAGTGACCTACGGGGAGGGCTCGATGGCTACACCTTC. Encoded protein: CATSDLRGGLDGYTF.

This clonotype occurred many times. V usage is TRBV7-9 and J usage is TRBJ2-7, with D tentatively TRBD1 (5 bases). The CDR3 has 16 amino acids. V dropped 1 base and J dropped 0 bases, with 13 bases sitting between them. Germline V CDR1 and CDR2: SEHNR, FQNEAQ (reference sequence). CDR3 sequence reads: CASSLVHTGSSYEQYF. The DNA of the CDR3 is TGTGCCAGCAGCTTAGTCCACACAGGTTCCTCCTACGAGCAGTACTTC.

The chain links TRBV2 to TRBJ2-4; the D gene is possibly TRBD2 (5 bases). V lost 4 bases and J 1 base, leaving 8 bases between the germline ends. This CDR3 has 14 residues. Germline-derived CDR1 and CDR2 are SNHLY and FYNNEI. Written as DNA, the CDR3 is TGTGCCAGCAGTGGAGGGATCGCCAAAAACATTCAGTACTTC. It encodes CASSGGIAKNIQYF.

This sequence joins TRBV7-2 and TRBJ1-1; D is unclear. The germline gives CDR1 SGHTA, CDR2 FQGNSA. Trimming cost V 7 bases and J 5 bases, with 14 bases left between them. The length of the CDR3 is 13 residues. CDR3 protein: CASTRTHGTEAFF. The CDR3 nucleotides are TGTGCCAGCACCAGAACACACGGGACTGAAGCTTTCTTT. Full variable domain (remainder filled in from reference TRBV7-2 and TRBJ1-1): GAGVSQSPSNKVTEKGKDVELRCDPISGHTALYWYRQSLGQGLEFLIYFQGNSAPDKSGLPSDRFSAERTGGSVSTLTIQRTQQEDSAVYLCASTRTHGTEAFFGQGTRLTVV.

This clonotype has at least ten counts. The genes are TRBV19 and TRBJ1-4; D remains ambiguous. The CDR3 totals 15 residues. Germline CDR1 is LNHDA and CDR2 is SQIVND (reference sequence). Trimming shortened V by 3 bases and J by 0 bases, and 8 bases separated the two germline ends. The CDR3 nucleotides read TGTGCCAGTAGTATCTTGGGCGCAACTAATGAAAAACTGTTTTTT. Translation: CASSILGATNEKLFF. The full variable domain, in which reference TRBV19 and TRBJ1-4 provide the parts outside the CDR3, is DGGITQSPKYLFRKEGQNVTLSCEQNLNHDAMYWYRQDPGQGLRLIYYSQIVNDFQKGDIAEGYSVSREKKESFPLTVTSAQKNPTAFYLCASSILGATNEKLFFGSGTQLSVL.

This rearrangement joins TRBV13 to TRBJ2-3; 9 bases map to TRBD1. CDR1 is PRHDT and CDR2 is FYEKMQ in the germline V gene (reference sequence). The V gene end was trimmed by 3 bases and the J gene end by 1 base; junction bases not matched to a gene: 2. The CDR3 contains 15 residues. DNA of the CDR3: TGTGCCAGCAGCTTCCGGACAGGGGGCACAGATACGCAGTATTTT. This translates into CASSFRTGGTDTQYF.

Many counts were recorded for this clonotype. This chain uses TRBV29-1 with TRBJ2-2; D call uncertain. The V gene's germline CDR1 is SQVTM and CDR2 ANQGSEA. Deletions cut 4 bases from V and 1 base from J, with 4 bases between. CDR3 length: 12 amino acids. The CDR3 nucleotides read TGCAGCGTTGGGCGGAACACCGGGGAGCTGTTTTTT. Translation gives CSVGRNTGELFF.

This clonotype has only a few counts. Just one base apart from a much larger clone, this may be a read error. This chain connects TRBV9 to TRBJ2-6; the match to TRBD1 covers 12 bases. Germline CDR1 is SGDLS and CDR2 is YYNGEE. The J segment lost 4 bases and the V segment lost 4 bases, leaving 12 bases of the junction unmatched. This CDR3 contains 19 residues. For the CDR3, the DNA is TGTGCCAGCAGCCCTAGGGTGGGACAGGGGGCATCGGGGGCCAACGTCCTGACTTTC. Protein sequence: CASSPRVGQGASGANVLTF.

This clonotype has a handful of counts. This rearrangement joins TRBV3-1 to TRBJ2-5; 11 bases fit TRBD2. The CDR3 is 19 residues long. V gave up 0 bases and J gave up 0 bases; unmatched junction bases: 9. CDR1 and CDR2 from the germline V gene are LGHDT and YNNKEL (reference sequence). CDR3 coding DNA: TGTGCCAGCAGCCAAGACCGGGCTAGCGGGGGGTGGTACCAAGAGACCCAGTACTTC. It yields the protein CASSQDRASGGWYQETQYF.